This passage covers 27 T cell receptor beta chains from one sample sequenced in a study of blood T cells in healthy people across ages. For the second PCR, which ran for roughly 7 to 11 cycles, a sample-barcoded 5' primer and a J-beta primer mix were used. Via MiXCR, TCRdb re-called the 5' RACE reads, giving one row per CDR3 protein. The sample shows about 1.8 million distinct CDR3 sequences, about 49% of them seen only once. Source material: blood. Source of these receptors: a woman in her thirties or forties in good health.

The J gene is TRBJ2-6, the V gene TRBV7-2, with 9 bases that match TRBD2. The CDR3 covers 18 residues. With 2 bases clipped from V and 1 base from J, the junction kept 6 bases outside the gene matches. Germline values: CDR1 SGHTA, CDR2 FQGNSA. In DNA form, the CDR3 reads TGTGCCAGCAGCTTACGCGGTCTAGCGGGGTCTGGGGCCAACGTCCTGACTTTC. Amino acid sequence: CASSLRGLAGSGANVLTF. Looking up the rest from reference TRBV7-2 and TRBJ2-6 gives the full variable domain: GAGVSQSPSNKVTEKGKDVELRCDPISGHTALYWYRQSLGQGLEFLIYFQGNSAPDKSGLPSDRFSAERTGGSVSTLTIQRTQQEDSAVYLCASSLRGLAGSGANVLTFGAGSRLTVL.

The chain links TRBV5-1 to TRBJ2-7, with D possibly matching TRBD1 (5 bases). CDR1 and CDR2 (germline): SGHRS, YFSETQ. The CDR3 runs 15 residues. V lost 0 bases, J lost 3 bases, and 13 bases lay in between. The DNA for the CDR3 is TGCGCCAGCAGCTTGGGTCCAGGGAAGGTCTACGAGCAGTACTTC. It codes for CASSLGPGKVYEQYF.

The genes are TRBV5-1 and TRBJ2-2, with 8 bases fitting TRBD1. Germline CDR1 SGHRS, CDR2 YFSETQ. The CDR3 runs to 15 residues. V lost 0 bases and J lost 6; bases outside the gene matches: 4. The CDR3 coding sequence is TGCGCCAGCAGCTTGGCAGGGGGCAGGTCCGGGGAGCTGTTTTTT. This sequence encodes CASSLAGGRSGELFF.

The chain joins TRBV9 to TRBJ2-3; the match to TRBD2 covers 9 bases. Per germline, CDR1 SGDLS and CDR2 YYNGEE. Losses at the gene ends were 0 bases for V and 2 bases for J; bases not matched to a gene: 10. CDR3 size: 18 residues. The DNA for the CDR3 is TGTGCCAGCAGCGTAGCTATGGTGAGCGGGGGGCTCACAGATACGCAGTATTTT. Translation: CASSVAMVSGGLTDTQYF.

Only a few counts were recorded for this clonotype. This rearrangement joins TRBV28 to TRBJ2-3; D remains ambiguous. V lost 8 bases and J 4 bases, leaving 16 bases between the germline ends. There are 14 residues in the CDR3. Germline lookup yields CDR1 MDHEN and CDR2 SYDVKM. The CDR3 here is CASSFLTPSDTQYF. For the CDR3, the DNA is TGTGCCAGCTCCTTCCTAACTCCCTCAGATACGCAGTATTTT.

The chain is built from TRBV7-2 and TRBJ2-3; D is uncertain. With 0 bases removed from V and 7 bases from J, the gap between germline ends came to 17 bases. The CDR3 covers 16 residues. The V gene's germline CDR1 is SGHTA and CDR2 FQGNSA. In DNA form, the CDR3 reads TGTGCCAGCAGCTTAGCAAGTGGGATGAGACGAAATACGCAGTATTTT. Its translation is CASSLASGMRRNTQYF. The full variable domain, with the rest looked up from reference TRBV7-2 and TRBJ2-3, is GAGVSQSPSNKVTEKGKDVELRCDPISGHTALYWYRQSLGQGLEFLIYFQGNSAPDKSGLPSDRFSAERTGGSVSTLTIQRTQQEDSAVYLCASSLASGMRRNTQYFGPGTRLTVL.

The chain employs TRBV5-6 and TRBJ2-1, with 8 bases identical to TRBD1. Germline lookup yields CDR1 SGHDT and CDR2 YYEEEE. CDR3 length: 13 amino acids. After removal of 3 bases from V and 8 bases from J, the junction contained 4 bases not matched to a gene. Here the CDR3 reads CASSSIQGDEQFF. In nucleotides, the CDR3 is TGTGCCAGCAGCTCCATACAGGGGGATGAGCAGTTCTTC.

This chain uses TRBV20-1 with TRBJ2-1; the match to TRBD2 covers 14 bases. Germline V gene sequence: CDR1 DFQATT, CDR2 SNEGSKA (reference sequence). CDR3 length equals 15 residues. V lost 5 bases and J lost 12; bases outside the gene matches: 12. The CDR3 DNA reads as TGCAGTGCTGGAGGACTAGCGGGGGGCCTCACAGGGCAGTTCTTC. Translated, it gives CSAGGLAGGLTGQFF.

The chain uses TRBV10-1 and TRBJ2-7; D gene uncertain. The CDR3 has 15 amino acids. Trimming took 3 bases from V and 5 from J, leaving 17 bases between them. The germline V gene has CDR1 WNHNN and CDR2 SYGVQD (reference sequence). In DNA, the CDR3 is TGCGCCAGCAGTGATTCTAGTATCCCCTCGGACGAGCAGTACTTC. Translating it yields CASSDSSIPSDEQYF.

Only one count was recorded for this clonotype. The chain carries TRBV6-5 and TRBJ1-1; D not resolved. The CDR3 length is 13 residues. Germline CDR1 and CDR2: MNHEY and SVGAGI. With 11 bases removed from V and 4 bases from J, the gap between germline ends came to 17 bases. The CDR3 region has the DNA TGTGCCTGCGTGGCTAGCTTCAGCACTGAAGCTTTCTTT. Translated, it gives CACVASFSTEAFF.

V is TRBV29-1 and J is TRBJ2-5; D unclear. The CDR3 loop spans 14 amino acids. Germline V gene lookup returns CDR1 SQVTM and CDR2 ANQGSEA. V gave up 0 bases and J gave up 5 bases, with 13 bases separating them. The CDR3 here is CSVEEPNLGETQYF. The DNA of the CDR3 is TGCAGCGTTGAAGAACCTAACCTGGGTGAGACCCAGTACTTC.

This clonotype occurred a few times. Relative to the germline gene, one junction end is altered; a read error may explain this. The rearrangement uses TRBV11-2 and TRBJ2-1; D remains ambiguous. The CDR3 totals 13 residues. CDR1 and CDR2 (germline): SGHAT, FQNNGV. The CDR3 nucleotides are TGTGCCAGCAGCGTAGATGGGGTCAATGAGCAGTTCTTC. Encoded protein: CASSVDGVNEQFF.

V is TRBV14 and J is TRBJ1-4, with D unclear. In germline, CDR1 is SGHDN, CDR2 FVKESK. The ends were cut back, 0 bases at V and 6 bases at J, with 14 bases in the middle. The CDR3 is made up of 16 amino acids. CDR3 loop: CASSQDHSLDHEKLFF. The CDR3 DNA reads as TGTGCCAGCAGCCAAGACCATTCTTTAGACCATGAAAAACTGTTTTTT. The full variable domain, rest sourced from reference TRBV14 and TRBJ1-4, is EAGVTQFPSHSVIEKGQTVTLRCDPISGHDNLYWYRRVMGKEIKFLLHFVKESKQDESGMPNNRFLAERTGGTYSTLKVQPAELEDSGVYFCASSQDHSLDHEKLFFGSGTQLSVL.

This clonotype showed up just a few times. The rearrangement joins TRBV7-2 to TRBJ2-7; D may be TRBD2 (5 bases). Trimming removed 3 bases from V and 3 bases from J, with 12 bases in between. The CDR3 has 14 residues. Germline-derived CDR1 and CDR2 are SGHTA and FQGNSA. The CDR3 DNA sequence: TGTGCCAGCAGCTTGTCTGGACTTGTCTACGAGCAGTACTTC. Translating it yields CASSLSGLVYEQYF.

The chain combines TRBV12-3 or TRBV12-4 with TRBJ1-1; no firm D call. V dropped 5 bases and J dropped 0 bases, with 13 bases sitting between them. The CDR3 spans 15 residues. The CDR3 protein is CASSPEGSMNTEAFF. In DNA form, the CDR3 reads TGTGCCAGCAGTCCTGAGGGCAGTATGAACACTGAAGCTTTCTTT.

CDR3: CAIRLTSGANYEQYF. In DNA form, the CDR3 reads TGTGCCATCAGGCTGACTAGCGGGGCTAACTACGAGCAGTACTTC. The chain links TRBV10-3 to TRBJ2-7, with 11 bases fitting TRBD2. This CDR3 has 15 amino acids. V was clipped by 6 bases and J by 3 bases; unmatched bases: 7. Per the germline V gene, CDR1 is ENHRY and CDR2 is SYGVKD.

This clonotype was seen more than once but under ten times. This chain joins TRBV28 and TRBJ2-5, with 9 bases lining up with TRBD1. Unmatched junction bases numbered 13, after V lost 6 bases and J lost 5 bases. The CDR3 contains 16 residues. Germline V lookup: CDR1 MDHEN, CDR2 SYDVKM. The DNA for the CDR3 is TGTGCCAGCAGACACCCCCCGGGACAGGGAATGGAGACCCAGTACTTC. Translating it yields CASRHPPGQGMETQYF.

V is TRBV6-1 and J is TRBJ1-4; D ambiguous. Trimming removed 4 bases from V and 8 bases from J, with 11 bases in between. Germline V gene data show CDR1 as MNHNS and CDR2 as SASEGT. CDR3 length: 13 residues. The CDR3 is CASSGYGEEKLFF. The DNA for the CDR3 is TGTGCCAGCAGTGGCTACGGAGAGGAAAAACTGTTTTTT.

This clonotype has a handful of counts. The chain uses TRBV20-1 and TRBJ2-3; 8 nucleotides agree with TRBD2. Per germline, CDR1 DFQATT and CDR2 SNEGSKA (reference sequence). V lost 3 bases and J lost 3; bases outside the gene matches: 5. This CDR3 is built from 14 residues. CDR3 amino acids: CSASSGDGTDTQYF. For the CDR3, the DNA is TGCAGTGCTAGTAGCGGGGACGGGACAGATACGCAGTATTTT.

This clonotype was seen at least ten times. The genes are TRBV12-3 or TRBV12-4 and TRBJ2-7; D remains unclear. CDR3 size: 13 residues. The V end lost 7 bases, the J end lost 1 base, and 11 bases lay between the germline ends. The CDR3 nucleotides read TGTGCCAGCACCCCTGGGGTTTCCTACGAGCAGTACTTC. This encodes CASTPGVSYEQYF.

V usage is TRBV10-3 and J usage is TRBJ2-3; no firm D call. CDR1 and CDR2 from the germline V gene are ENHRY and SYGVKD. The CDR3 covers 14 residues. Between the trimmed V and J ends, which lost 0 bases and 5 bases, there was a span of 9 bases. CDR3 sequence (DNA): TGTGCCATCAGTGAGTCTGGAGATAAAGATACGCAGTATTTT. This gives the protein CAISESGDKDTQYF.

The V gene is TRBV25-1, the J gene TRBJ2-1, with a possible D match to TRBD1 (6 bases). The ends were cut back, 0 bases at V and 12 bases at J, with 6 bases in the middle. The germline V gene has CDR1 MGHDK and CDR2 SYGVNS. The CDR3 runs to 11 residues. This CDR3 is CASSEYRGQFF. The CDR3 DNA sequence: TGTGCCAGCAGTGAATACAGGGGGCAGTTCTTC.

This chain connects TRBV7-2 to TRBJ1-5; D call uncertain. V was cut by 4 bases and J by 0 bases, with 10 bases left in between. In germline, CDR1 is SGHTA, CDR2 FQGNSA. CDR3 length: 15 residues. CDR3 in DNA: TGTGCCAGCAGCTCCGTAGGCCTTAGCAATCAGCCCCAGCATTTT. It is translated as CASSSVGLSNQPQHF.

This clonotype was picked up a small number of times. The chain's CDR3 is CATSDALGANVLTF. CDR3 sequence (DNA): TGTGCCACCAGTGATGCCCTTGGGGCCAACGTCCTGACTTTC. The chain couples TRBV24-1 to TRBJ2-6, with D unclear. The V end was cut by 3 bases, the J end by 3 bases, with 5 bases between. The CDR3 is 14 residues long. The V gene's germline CDR1 is KGHDR and CDR2 SFDVKD.

This clonotype was detected only a few times. The chain uses TRBV20-1 and TRBJ2-3, with 11 bases aligning to TRBD2. Germline lookup yields CDR1 DFQATT and CDR2 SNEGSKA (reference sequence). Trimming took 1 base from V and 2 from J; bases not matched to a gene: 8. The CDR3 is 17 residues long. Here the CDR3 reads CSARGTSGGRDTDTQYF. As DNA, the CDR3 is TGCAGTGCTAGAGGAACTAGCGGGGGCCGAGACACAGATACGCAGTATTTT.

CDR3 DNA: TGTGCCAGCAGCCCGCGTGGGGGACAACCCGAGCAGTACTTC. Its translation is CASSPRGGQPEQYF. The chain recombines TRBV7-6 with TRBJ2-7; TRBD1 is a possible D gene (6 bases). Germline V gives CDR1 SGHVS, CDR2 FNYEAQ. Trimming stripped 5 bases from V and 6 bases from J, with 17 bases between. The CDR3 is 14 amino acids.

This CDR3 reads CSVTAAGGPGELFF. CDR3 DNA: TGCAGCGTTACGGCCGCGGGGGGGCCCGGGGAGCTGTTTTTT. The V gene is TRBV29-1, the J gene TRBJ2-2; TRBD2 agrees at 9 bases. Germline loops: CDR1 SQVTM, CDR2 ANQGSEA. J gave up 6 bases and V 5 bases, and 7 bases lay outside the gene matches. The CDR3 sequence is 14 residues long.